A selection of T cell receptor beta chains follows, all from one sample in a study of blood T cell repertoires in COVID-19. Assay used: immunoSEQ multiplex PCR; TCRdb lists only in-frame clones, some missing. The sample includes about 160,000 clones, 75% to 85% of them seen just once. The sample was PBMCs or T cells enriched from blood (not recorded which). These receptors all stem from a man in his forties who had recovered from COVID-19. The conserved cysteine and the conserved F or W are not part of the CDR3 here. The order of the fields is V gene, J gene, CDR3 protein.

TRBV7-7,TRBJ2-5,ASSRSGGIQETQY
TRBV15,TRBJ2-7,ATSNEYEQY
TRBV6-5,TRBJ1-2,ASSTGGRLEGYT
TRBV10-3,TRBJ2-3,AISESITSGGGDTQY
TRBV4-1,TRBJ2-3,ASSHPVATDTQY
TRBV5-1,TRBJ2-3,ASSLVASTDTQY
TRBV28,TRBJ2-5,ASSLLTLDKTQY
TRBV5-1,TRBJ2-1,ASTLGEEQGGKLRF
TRBV2,TRBJ2-3,ASSPDRTRTDTQY
TRBV2,TRBJ1-2,ASSVRDRDGYT
TRBV16,TRBJ2-1,ASSQVSEQF
TRBV9,TRBJ2-2,ASSVSGAGELF
TRBV5-1,TRBJ2-3,ASFGLAGDTQY
TRBV29-1,TRBJ1-2,SVLREKGYGYT
TRBV5-1,TRBJ2-6,ASSLDYLGGSGANVLT
TRBV30,TRBJ2-3,AWGGTDTQY
TRBV13,TRBJ2-7,ASAQGAATYEQY
TRBV5-1,TRBJ2-5,ASSLEGRGGQETQY
TRBV9,TRBJ2-5,ASGAGDPPETQY
TRBV7-3,TRBJ2-2,ASSFPDRDGELF
TRBV6-5,TRBJ2-7,AVQPMEGGRYEQY
TRBV2,TRBJ1-6,ASEAAPNSPLH
TRBV13,TRBJ1-6,ASSLMGRGPLYSPLH
TRBV24-1,TRBJ2-5,ATSVLDSNSQETQY
TRBV5-1,TRBJ1-3,ASSPRWSGAAGNTIY
TRBV9,TRBJ1-2,ASSFGDSNYGYT
TRBV3-1/TRBV3-2,TRBJ2-5,ASSPLRVETQY
TRBV9,TRBJ1-1,ASSVQGGRAF
TRBV4-1,TRBJ1-3,ASSRSQGSGNTIY
TRBV21-1,TRBJ1-6,ASSKKHQPFDRYNSPLH
TRBV2,TRBJ2-1,ASTLQGGNEQF
TRBV7-9,TRBJ2-3,ASSLVGGGGNTQY
TRBV3-1/TRBV3-2,TRBJ2-2,ASSQTPGLAGGKRTGELF
TRBV11-2,TRBJ1-2,ASSLVRGRNYGYT
TRBV5-3,TRBJ1-5,ARRNAGGAQGRSNQPQH
TRBV5-4,TRBJ1-1,ASSLGGQGAF
TRBV5-1,TRBJ2-5,ASSPGGSGGEETQY
TRBV7-6,TRBJ1-1,ASSLASQGEAF
TRBV15,TRBJ1-6,ATSRPGDISYNSPLH
TRBV27,TRBJ1-2,ASSLTRAYGYT
TRBV6-4,TRBJ1-5,ASIKIGPRTGGFQPQH
TRBV29-1,TRBJ1-4,SVAGGNEKLF
TRBV3-1/TRBV3-2,TRBJ2-2,ASSQDHRVNTGELF
TRBV2,TRBJ1-5,ASIGPGGFNQPQH
TRBV24-1,TRBJ2-3,ATSDLPEGAHSDTQY